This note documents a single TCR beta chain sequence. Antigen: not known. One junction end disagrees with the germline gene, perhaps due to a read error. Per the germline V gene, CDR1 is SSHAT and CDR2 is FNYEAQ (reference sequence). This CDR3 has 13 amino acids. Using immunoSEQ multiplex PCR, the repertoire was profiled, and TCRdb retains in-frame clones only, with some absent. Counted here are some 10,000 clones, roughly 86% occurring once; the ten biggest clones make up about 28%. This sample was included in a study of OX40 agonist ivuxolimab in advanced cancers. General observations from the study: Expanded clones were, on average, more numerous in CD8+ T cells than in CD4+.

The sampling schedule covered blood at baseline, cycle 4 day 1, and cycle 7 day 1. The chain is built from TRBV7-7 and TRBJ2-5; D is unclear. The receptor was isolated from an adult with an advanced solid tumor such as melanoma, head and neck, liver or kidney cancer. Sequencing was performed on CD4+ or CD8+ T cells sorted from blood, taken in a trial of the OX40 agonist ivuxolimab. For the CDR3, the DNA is TGTGCTAGCAGCTCGGCGTGGTCGGAGACCCAGTACTTC. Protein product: CASSSAWSETQYF.